This TCR beta chain was documented in a study of cytomegalovirus exposure and HLA in healthy donors. V gave up 2 bases and J gave up 8 bases, with 15 bases separating them. This CDR3 has 13 residues. Germline CDR1 and CDR2: GTSNPN and SVGIG (reference sequence). It was with 60 Vbeta and 13 Jbeta primers that the PCR ran. Measured with immunoSEQ multiplex PCR; TCRdb has only the in-frame clones, and not every one. Of under 50,000 clones in the sample, 55% to 75% are singletons; the top ten hold roughly a sixth. General study results and limits: 87-base-pair reads could not separate some V segments, including TRBV6-2 and TRBV6-3. The classifier reportedly diagnosed cytomegalovirus status with high sensitivity and specificity. Highest at DRB1 and lowest at HLA-C, TCR association rates differed among HLA loci in a later analysis.

Concerning this clone itself: The antigen is unknown.

Donors had nominal health at sampling but likely had unrecorded immune exposures. The TCR was taken from a man aged 45-60 years in good health and CMV-seropositive. Sequencing input: PBMCs. The gene calls are TRBV30 and TRBJ1-2; D might be TRBD1 (5 bases). This CDR3 is CAWSPQGEGGYTF. The CDR3 region has the DNA TGTGCCTGGAGTCCGCAAGGGGAGGGCGGCTACACCTTC.